This T cell receptor (beta chain) came from a study of T cells in Graves' hyperthyroidism and ophthalmopathy. General study findings and limits: Ophthalmopathy, as predicted by the model, came a median around 6.7 months after the prediction.

Those patients with uncontrolled infection, other autoimmune disease, pregnancy or lactation were excluded. Regions amplified from RNA transcripts were the TCR beta CDR3 regions. Carried out on the TCR CDR3, a first-round RT-PCR used the HTBI primer set. From the multiplex PCR reads, TCRdb called clonotypes with MiXCR, one entry per CDR3 protein. This sample has about 350,000 distinct CDR3 sequences, with approximately 15% found just once. CDR3 size: 14 residues. Germline V CDR1 and CDR2: GTSNPN, SVGIG (reference sequence). V was pared by 5 bases and J by 2 bases, with 13 bases between. As regards this clonotype: Its antigen remains unknown.

The sequence was collected from a woman aged 40 to 49 with Graves' ophthalmopathy. The chain employs TRBV30 and TRBJ1-3, with a weak D call TRBD1 (5 bases). Source material: blood. Here the CDR3 reads CAWRTGAPGNTIYF. The CDR3 DNA sequence: TGTGCCTGGCGCACCGGGGCGCCTGGAAACACCATATATTTT.